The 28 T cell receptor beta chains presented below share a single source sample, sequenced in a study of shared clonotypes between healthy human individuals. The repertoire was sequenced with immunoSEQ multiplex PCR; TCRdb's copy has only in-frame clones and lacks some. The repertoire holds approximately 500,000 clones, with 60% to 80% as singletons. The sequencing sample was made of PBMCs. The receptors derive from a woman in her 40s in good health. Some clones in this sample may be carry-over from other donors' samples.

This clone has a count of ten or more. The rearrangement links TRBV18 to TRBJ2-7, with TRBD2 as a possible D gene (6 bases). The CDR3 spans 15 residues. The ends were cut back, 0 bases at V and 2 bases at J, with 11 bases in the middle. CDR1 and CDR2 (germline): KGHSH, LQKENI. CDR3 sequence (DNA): TGTGCCAGCTCACCACCGAGCGGGTCAACCTACGAGCAGTACTTC. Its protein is CASSPPSGSTYEQYF. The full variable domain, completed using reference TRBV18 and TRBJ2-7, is NAGVMQNPRHLVRRRGQEARLRCSPMKGHSHVYWYRQLPEEGLKFMVYLQKENIIDESGMPKERFSAEFPKEGPSILRIQQVVRGDSAAYFCASSPPSGSTYEQYFGPGTRLTVT.

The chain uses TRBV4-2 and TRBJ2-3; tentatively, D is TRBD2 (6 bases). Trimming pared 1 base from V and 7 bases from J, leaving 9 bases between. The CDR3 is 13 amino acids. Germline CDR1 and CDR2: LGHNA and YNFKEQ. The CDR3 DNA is TGTGCCAGCAGCCAAGTGGGGGGAAATACGCAGTATTTT. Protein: CASSQVGGNTQYF.

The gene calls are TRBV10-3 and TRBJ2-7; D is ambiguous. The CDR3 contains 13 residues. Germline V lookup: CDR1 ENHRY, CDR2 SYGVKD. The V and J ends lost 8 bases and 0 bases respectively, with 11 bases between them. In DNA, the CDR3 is TGTGCCATCTCGGAGTTAAGCTCCTACGAGCAGTACTTC. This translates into CAISELSSYEQYF.

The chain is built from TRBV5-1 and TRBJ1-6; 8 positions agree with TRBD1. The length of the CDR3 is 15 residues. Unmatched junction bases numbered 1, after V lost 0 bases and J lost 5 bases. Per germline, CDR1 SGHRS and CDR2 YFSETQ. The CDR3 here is CASSLEGQDNSPLHF. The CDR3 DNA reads TGCGCCAGCAGCTTGGAGGGACAGGATAATTCACCCCTCCACTTT.

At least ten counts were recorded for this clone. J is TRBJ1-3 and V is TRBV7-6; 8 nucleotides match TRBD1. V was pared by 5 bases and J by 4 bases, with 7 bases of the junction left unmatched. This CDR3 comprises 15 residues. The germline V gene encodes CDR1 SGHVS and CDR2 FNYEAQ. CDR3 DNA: TGTGCCAGCAGCAGACAGACAGGGGTCGGAAACACCATATATTTT. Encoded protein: CASSRQTGVGNTIYF.

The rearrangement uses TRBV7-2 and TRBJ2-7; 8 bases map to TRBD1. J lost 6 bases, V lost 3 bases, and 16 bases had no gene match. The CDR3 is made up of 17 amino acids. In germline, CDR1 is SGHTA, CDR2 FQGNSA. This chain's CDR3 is CASSFRGQGSWLAEQYF. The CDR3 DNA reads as TGTGCCAGCAGCTTCCGTGGACAGGGAAGTTGGTTAGCCGAGCAGTACTTC.

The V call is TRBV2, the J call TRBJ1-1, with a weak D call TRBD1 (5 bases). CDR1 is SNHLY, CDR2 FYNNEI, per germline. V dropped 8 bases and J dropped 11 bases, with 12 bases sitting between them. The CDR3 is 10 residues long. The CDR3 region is CASRGRSAFF. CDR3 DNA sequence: TGTGCCAGCCGGGGCCGTTCGGCTTTCTTT.

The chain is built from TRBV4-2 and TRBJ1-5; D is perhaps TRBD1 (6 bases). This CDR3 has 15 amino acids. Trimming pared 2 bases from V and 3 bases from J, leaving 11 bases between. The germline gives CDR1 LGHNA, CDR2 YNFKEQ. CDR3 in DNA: TGTGCCAGCAGCCAAAGGGGGTTGTCCAATCAGCCCCAGCATTTT. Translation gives CASSQRGLSNQPQHF.

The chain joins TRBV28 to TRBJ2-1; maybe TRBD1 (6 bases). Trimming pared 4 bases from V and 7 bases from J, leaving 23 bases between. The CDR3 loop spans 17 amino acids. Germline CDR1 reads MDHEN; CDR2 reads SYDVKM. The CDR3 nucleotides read TGTGCCAGCAGTTCCCCCGGCAGGGGCCTAGCCCTTAATGAGCAGTTCTTC. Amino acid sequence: CASSSPGRGLALNEQFF. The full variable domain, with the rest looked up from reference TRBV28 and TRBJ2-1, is DVKVTQSSRYLVKRTGEKVFLECVQDMDHENMFWYRQDPGLGLRLIYFSYDVKMKEKGDIPEGYSVSREKKERFSLILESASTNQTSMYLCASSSPGRGLALNEQFFGPGTRLTVL.

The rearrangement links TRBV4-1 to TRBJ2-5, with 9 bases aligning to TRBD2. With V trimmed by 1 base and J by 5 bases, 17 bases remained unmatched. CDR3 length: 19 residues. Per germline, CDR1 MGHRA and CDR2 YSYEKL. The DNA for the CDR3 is TGCGCCAGCAGCCAAGCGGCAGATGGGGCGGGAGGGCGTGTGGAGACCCAGTACTTC. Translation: CASSQAADGAGGRVETQYF.

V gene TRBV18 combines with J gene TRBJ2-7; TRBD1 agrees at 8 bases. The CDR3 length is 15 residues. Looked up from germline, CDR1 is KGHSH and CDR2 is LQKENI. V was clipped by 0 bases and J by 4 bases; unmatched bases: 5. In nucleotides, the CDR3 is TGTGCCAGCTCACCACCGACAGGGGCTCTATACGAGCAGTACTTC. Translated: CASSPPTGALYEQYF.

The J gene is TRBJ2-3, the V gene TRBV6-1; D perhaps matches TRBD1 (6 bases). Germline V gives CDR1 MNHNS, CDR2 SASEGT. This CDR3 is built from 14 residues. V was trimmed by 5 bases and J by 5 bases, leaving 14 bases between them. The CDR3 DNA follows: TGTGCCAGCAGTCAGGGGTTTCAGGGAGATACGCAGTATTTT. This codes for CASSQGFQGDTQYF.

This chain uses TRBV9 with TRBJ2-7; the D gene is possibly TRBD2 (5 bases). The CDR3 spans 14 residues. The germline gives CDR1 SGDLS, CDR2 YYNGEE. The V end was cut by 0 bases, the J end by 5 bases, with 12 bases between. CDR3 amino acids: CASSVGSSINEQYF. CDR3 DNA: TGTGCCAGCAGCGTAGGATCTAGCATCAACGAGCAGTACTTC. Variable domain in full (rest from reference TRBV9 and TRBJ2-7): DSGVTQTPKHLITATGQRVTLRCSPRSGDLSVYWYQQSLDQGLQFLIQYYNGEERAKGNILERFSAQQFPDLHSELNLSSLELGDSALYFCASSVGSSINEQYFGPGTRLTVT.

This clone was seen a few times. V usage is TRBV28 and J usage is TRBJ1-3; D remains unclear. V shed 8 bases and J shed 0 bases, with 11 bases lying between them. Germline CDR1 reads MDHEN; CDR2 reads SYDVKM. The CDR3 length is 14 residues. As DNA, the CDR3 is TGTGCCAGCGTTGGGAGCGACTCTGGAAACACCATATATTTT. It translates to CASVGSDSGNTIYF.

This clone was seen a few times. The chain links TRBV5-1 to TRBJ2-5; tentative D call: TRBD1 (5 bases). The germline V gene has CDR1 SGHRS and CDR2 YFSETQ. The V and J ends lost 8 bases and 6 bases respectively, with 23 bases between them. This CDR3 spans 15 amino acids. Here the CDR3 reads CASQASLAGSQTQYF. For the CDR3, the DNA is TGCGCCAGTCAAGCTTCTTTAGCAGGGTCCCAGACCCAGTACTTC.

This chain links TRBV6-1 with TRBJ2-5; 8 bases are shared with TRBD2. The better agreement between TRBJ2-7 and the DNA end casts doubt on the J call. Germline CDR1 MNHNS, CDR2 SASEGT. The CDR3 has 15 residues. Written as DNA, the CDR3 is TGTGCCAGCAGTGGAGGGGCGGGAGGACCCTACGAGCAGTACTTC. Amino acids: CASSGGAGGPYEQYF.

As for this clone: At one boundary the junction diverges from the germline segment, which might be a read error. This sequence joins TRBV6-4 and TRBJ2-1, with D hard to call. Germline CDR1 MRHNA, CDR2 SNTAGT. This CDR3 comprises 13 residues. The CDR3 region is CASSDTVYTEQFF. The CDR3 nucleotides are TGTGCCAGCAGTGACACGGTGTACACTGAGCAGTTCTTC.

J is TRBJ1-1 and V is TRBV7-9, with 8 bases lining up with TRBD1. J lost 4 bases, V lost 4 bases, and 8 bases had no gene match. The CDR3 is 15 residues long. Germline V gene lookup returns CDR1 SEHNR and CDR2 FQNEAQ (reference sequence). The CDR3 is CASSSFRGHGTEAFF. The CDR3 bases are TGTGCCAGCAGCTCTTTCAGGGGGCATGGCACTGAAGCTTTCTTT.

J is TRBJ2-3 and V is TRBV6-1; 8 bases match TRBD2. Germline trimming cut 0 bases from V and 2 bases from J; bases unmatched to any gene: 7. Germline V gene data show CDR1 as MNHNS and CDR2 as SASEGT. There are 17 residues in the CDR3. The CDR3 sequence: CASSEALDGRATDTQYF. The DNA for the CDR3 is TGTGCCAGCAGTGAAGCGCTTGACGGGAGGGCCACAGATACGCAGTATTTT.

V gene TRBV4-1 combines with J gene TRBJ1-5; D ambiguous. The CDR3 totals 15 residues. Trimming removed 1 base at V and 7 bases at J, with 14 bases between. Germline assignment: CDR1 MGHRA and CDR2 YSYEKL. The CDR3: CASSQARNIPQPQHF. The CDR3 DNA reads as TGCGCCAGCAGCCAAGCCCGGAACATCCCCCAGCCCCAGCATTTT.

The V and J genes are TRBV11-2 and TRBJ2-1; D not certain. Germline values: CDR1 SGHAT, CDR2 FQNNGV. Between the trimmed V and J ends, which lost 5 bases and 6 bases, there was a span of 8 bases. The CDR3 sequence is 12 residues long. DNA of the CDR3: TGTGCCAGCAGCCGATTTGGCAATGAGCAGTTCTTC. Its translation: CASSRFGNEQFF.

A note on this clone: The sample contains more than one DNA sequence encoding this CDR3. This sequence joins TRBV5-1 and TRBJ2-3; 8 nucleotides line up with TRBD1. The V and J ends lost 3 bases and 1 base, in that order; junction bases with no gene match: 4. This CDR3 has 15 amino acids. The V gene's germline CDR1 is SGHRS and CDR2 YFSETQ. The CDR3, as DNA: TGCGCCAGCAGCTCCGACAGGGGAGGCACAGATACGCAGTATTTT. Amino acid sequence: CASSSDRGGTDTQYF.

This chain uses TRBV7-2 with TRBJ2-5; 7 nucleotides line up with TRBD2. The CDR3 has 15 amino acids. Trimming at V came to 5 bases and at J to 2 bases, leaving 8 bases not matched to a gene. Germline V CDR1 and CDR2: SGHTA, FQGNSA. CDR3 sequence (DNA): TGTGCCAGCAGCCTCCAGTCTAGCGGACAAGAGACCCAGTACTTC. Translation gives CASSLQSSGQETQYF.

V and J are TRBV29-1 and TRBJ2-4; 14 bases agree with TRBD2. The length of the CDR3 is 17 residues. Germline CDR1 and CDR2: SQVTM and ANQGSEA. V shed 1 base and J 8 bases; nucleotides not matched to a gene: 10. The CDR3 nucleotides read TGCAGCGTTGAAGCCGAGACTAGCGGGAGGGCCCTGGACATTCAGTACTTC. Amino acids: CSVEAETSGRALDIQYF.

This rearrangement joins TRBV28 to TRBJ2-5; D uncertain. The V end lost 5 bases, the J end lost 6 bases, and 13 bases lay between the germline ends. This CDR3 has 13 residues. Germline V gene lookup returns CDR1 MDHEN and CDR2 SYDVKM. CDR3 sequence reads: CASSLLALKTQYF. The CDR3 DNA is TGTGCCAGCAGTCTTCTCGCCTTAAAGACCCAGTACTTC.

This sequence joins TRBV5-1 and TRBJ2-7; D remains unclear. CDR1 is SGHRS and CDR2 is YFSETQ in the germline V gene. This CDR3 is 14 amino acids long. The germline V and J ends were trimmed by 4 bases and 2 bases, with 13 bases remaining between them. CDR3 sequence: CASSLESRTYEQYF. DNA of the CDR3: TGCGCCAGCAGCCTCGAGTCACGGACCTACGAGCAGTACTTC.

The CDR3 region is CASRADAGYFSYSNQPQHF. As DNA, the CDR3 is TGTGCCAGTAGGGCCGATGCAGGGTATTTTTCATATAGCAATCAGCCCCAGCATTTT. The V gene is TRBV19, the J gene TRBJ1-5; possibly TRBD1 for D (5 bases). The germline gives CDR1 LNHDA, CDR2 SQIVND (reference sequence). CDR3 length: 19 residues. V lost 6 bases and J lost 0, with 24 bases in between. Full variable domain (missing parts from reference TRBV19 and TRBJ1-5): DGGITQSPKYLFRKEGQNVTLSCEQNLNHDAMYWYRQDPGQGLRLIYYSQIVNDFQKGDIAEGYSVSREKKESFPLTVTSAQKNPTAFYLCASRADAGYFSYSNQPQHFGDGTRLSIL.

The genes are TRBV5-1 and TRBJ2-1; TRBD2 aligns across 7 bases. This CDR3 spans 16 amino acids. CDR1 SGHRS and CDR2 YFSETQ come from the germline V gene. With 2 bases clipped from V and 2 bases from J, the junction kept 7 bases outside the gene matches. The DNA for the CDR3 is TGCGCCAGCAGCTTCGGGGGGAGTGTCACCTACAATGAGCAGTTCTTC. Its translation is CASSFGGSVTYNEQFF. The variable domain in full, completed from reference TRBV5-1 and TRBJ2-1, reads KAGVTQTPRYLIKTRGQQVTLSCSPISGHRSVSWYQQTPGQGLQFLFEYFSETQRNKGNFPGRFSGRQFSNSRSEMNVSTLELGDSALYLCASSFGGSVTYNEQFFGPGTRLTVL.